This passage covers 28 T cell receptor beta chains from one sample sequenced in a study of T cell repertoires in cytomegalovirus infection. From the reads, TCRdb called clonotypes with MiXCR, one entry per CDR3 protein. The sample records approximately 990,000 distinct CDR3 sequences, roughly 30% being singletons. These TCRs' antigens remain unknown. Source: cultured CD8+ T cells from PBMCs, taken from culture after CMV antigen stimulation. The source of these receptors is a human donor in good health (CMV status not recorded). Some clones in this sample may be carry-over from other donors' samples.

Ten or more counts support this clonotype. J is TRBJ2-1 and V is TRBV7-2; 7 bases line up with TRBD1. Germline V gives CDR1 SGHTA, CDR2 FQGNSA. V lost 5 bases to trimming and J lost 0 bases; unmatched junction nucleotides: 4. This CDR3 has 15 amino acids. The CDR3 loop reads CASSDRESSYNEQFF. The CDR3 DNA sequence: TGTGCCAGCAGCGACAGGGAGAGCTCCTACAATGAGCAGTTCTTC.

This clonotype showed up just a few times. J is TRBJ1-1 and V is TRBV27; D possibly corresponds to TRBD1 (5 bases). V gave up 10 bases and J gave up 4 bases, with 19 bases separating them. CDR3 size: 14 residues. Per the germline V gene, CDR1 is MNHEY and CDR2 is SMNVEV (reference sequence). The CDR3 spells CATAVGGGGTEAFF. The CDR3 DNA reads as TGTGCCACCGCAGTCGGGGGAGGCGGCACTGAAGCTTTCTTT.

The CDR3 DNA reads TGTGCCAGCAGTTTTCCCGGCCGTTGGGGATACAATGAGCAGTTCTTC. This translates into CASSFPGRWGYNEQFF. This chain uses TRBV27 with TRBJ2-1, with D unclear. V dropped 3 bases and J dropped 4 bases, with 16 bases sitting between them. Germline V gene sequence: CDR1 MNHEY, CDR2 SMNVEV (reference sequence). This CDR3 is 16 amino acids long.

The genes are TRBV7-3 and TRBJ2-7; no clear D. Germline CDR1 reads SGHTA; CDR2 reads FQGTGA. This CDR3 contains 16 residues. V shed 4 bases and J shed 4 bases, with 20 bases lying between them. The CDR3 nucleotides are TGTGCCAGCAGCTCGGGTACCCAAAATGGAGAGTACGAGCAGTACTTC. Its translation: CASSSGTQNGEYEQYF.

The chain combines TRBV29-1 with TRBJ1-2, with no clear D. The germline V and J ends were trimmed by 4 bases and 3 bases, with 15 bases remaining between them. The germline CDR1 and CDR2 sequences are SQVTM and ANQGSEA. The CDR3 runs to 14 residues. The chain's CDR3 is CSVGGVLEDYGYTF. CDR3 nucleotides: TGCAGCGTTGGTGGTGTACTCGAAGACTATGGCTACACCTTC. The variable domain in full, completed from reference TRBV29-1 and TRBJ1-2, reads SAVISQKPSRDICQRGTSLTIQCQVDSQVTMMFWYRQQPGQSLTLIATANQGSEATYESGFVIDKFPISRPNLTFSTLTVSNMSPEDSSIYLCSVGGVLEDYGYTFGSGTRLTVV.

This clonotype was seen only a few times. V and J are TRBV6-5 and TRBJ1-1; D gene uncertain. This CDR3 has 14 residues. Trimming took 2 bases from V and 0 from J, leaving 7 bases between them. Germline V gene sequence: CDR1 MNHEY, CDR2 SVGAGI. CDR3 nucleotides: TGTGCCAGCAGTTACGGTGCGGTGAACACTGAAGCTTTCTTT. Translated, it gives CASSYGAVNTEAFF.

The genes are TRBV27 and TRBJ2-3, with D perhaps TRBD1 (6 bases). This CDR3 is 16 amino acids long. The germline CDR1 and CDR2 sequences are MNHEY and SMNVEV (reference sequence). V gave up 1 base and J gave up 2 bases, with 13 bases separating them. The CDR3 sequence: CASSLFGGPTTDTQYF. Here the CDR3 DNA reads TGTGCCAGCAGTTTATTTGGGGGCCCCACCACAGATACGCAGTATTTT.

This clonotype showed up just once. An end of the junction does not agree with germline; a read error may underlie this. The J gene is TRBJ1-1, the V gene TRBV4-1; unclear D gene. This CDR3 spans 14 amino acids. CDR1 and CDR2 (germline): MGHRA, YSYEKL. CDR3 in DNA: TGTGCCAGCAGCCCGGCGGACGGCCGAGCTGAAGCTTTCTTT. Protein product: CASSPADGRAEAFF.

The rearrangement links TRBV20-1 to TRBJ1-6; D unresolved. V was cut by 0 bases and J by 9 bases, with 18 bases left in between. This CDR3 contains 16 residues. CDR1 and CDR2 (germline): DFQATT, SNEGSKA (reference sequence). The chain's CDR3 is CSARDLAVGSSSPLHF. CDR3 DNA: TGCAGTGCTAGAGATCTGGCGGTAGGGTCTTCTTCACCCCTCCACTTT.

In this sample, this clonotype turned up a few times. The gene calls are TRBV7-9 and TRBJ2-1, with D maybe TRBD2 (6 bases). The CDR3 contains 16 residues. Trimming stripped 1 base from V and 8 bases from J, with 18 bases between. Germline V gene lookup returns CDR1 SEHNR and CDR2 FQNEAQ (reference sequence). CDR3 bases: TGTGCCAGCAGCTTAGAAAGCCTAGGGGAGGACGATGAGCAGTTCTTC. It encodes CASSLESLGEDDEQFF.

This clonotype occurred many times. V is TRBV7-9 and J is TRBJ2-1; D ambiguous. There are 12 residues in the CDR3. V dropped 4 bases and J dropped 7 bases, with 8 bases sitting between them. Germline lookup yields CDR1 SEHNR and CDR2 FQNEAQ (reference sequence). CDR3 residues: CASSSDRNEQFF. CDR3 coding DNA: TGTGCCAGCAGCTCCGATAGAAATGAGCAGTTCTTC.

This clonotype was detected only a few times. A much more abundant neighbour one base away suggests this may be a read error. The chain combines TRBV19 with TRBJ1-5; 7 bases map to TRBD1. CDR1 and CDR2 from the germline V gene are LNHDA and SQIVND (reference sequence). The CDR3 sequence is 16 residues long. The CDR3 protein is CVSRTNRGFGNQPQHF. The CDR3 DNA follows: TGTGTCAGTAGGACCAACAGGGGTTTCGGCAATCAGCCCCAGCATTTT.

This clonotype appeared many times. This chain uses TRBV7-6 with TRBJ2-3; no reliable D call. V was cut by 1 base and J by 3 bases, with 11 bases left in between. The V gene's germline CDR1 is SGHVS and CDR2 FNYEAQ. The CDR3 totals 15 residues. Here the CDR3 reads CASSLGANPTDTQYF. In DNA, the CDR3 is TGTGCCAGCAGCTTAGGGGCAAATCCTACAGATACGCAGTATTTT.

This sequence joins TRBV12-3 or TRBV12-4 and TRBJ1-5; TRBD1 is a possible D gene (6 bases). The CDR3 is 15 amino acids. Deletions cut 2 bases from V and 5 bases from J, with 13 bases between. The CDR3 here is CASSLTRTDDQPQHF. The CDR3 region has the DNA TGTGCCAGCAGTTTAACCCGGACAGACGATCAGCCCCAGCATTTT.

The chain links TRBV27 to TRBJ1-1; 8 bases agree with TRBD1. Germline lookup yields CDR1 MNHEY and CDR2 SMNVEV (reference sequence). Trimming at V came to 3 bases and at J to 1 base, leaving 10 bases not matched to a gene. This CDR3 has 17 amino acids. CDR3 sequence: CASSFSKTGAGNTEAFF. In DNA form, the CDR3 reads TGTGCCAGCAGTTTTTCTAAGACAGGGGCGGGGAACACTGAAGCTTTCTTT.

This clonotype has more than one count but fewer than ten. The rearrangement uses TRBV19 and TRBJ1-4, with a tentative D call TRBD1 (6 bases). The CDR3 spans 17 residues. Germline lookup yields CDR1 LNHDA and CDR2 SQIVND (reference sequence). Trimming took off 5 bases at V and 0 bases at J, with 16 bases between the two ends. The DNA of the CDR3 is TGTGCCAGTAGTCCCAAACCGGGACACACAACTAATGAAAAACTGTTTTTT. It yields the protein CASSPKPGHTTNEKLFF.

With respect to this clonotype: Sequence at one end of the junction differs from germline and may be a read error. The genes are TRBV7-6 and TRBJ2-7; TRBD1 matches 8 bases. CDR1 and CDR2 (germline): SGHVS, FNYEAQ. There are 14 residues in the CDR3. The CDR3 sequence: CVSSPGQGSYEQYF. Here the CDR3 DNA reads TGTGTCAGCAGCCCCGGACAGGGCTCCTACGAGCAGTACTTC.

This sequence joins TRBV20-1 and TRBJ1-5; D unresolved. The CDR3 sequence is 15 residues long. The V and J ends lost 0 bases and 1 base respectively, with 10 bases between them. In germline, CDR1 is DFQATT, CDR2 SNEGSKA (reference sequence). CDR3 bases: TGCAGTGCTAGAGATCCGGTTGGAAGCAATCAGCCCCAGCATTTT. The encoded protein is CSARDPVGSNQPQHF.

The chain recombines TRBV7-6 with TRBJ2-5, with a tentative D call TRBD2 (6 bases). The length of the CDR3 is 15 residues. Germline V CDR1 and CDR2: SGHVS, FNYEAQ. V dropped 2 bases and J dropped 3 bases, with 13 bases sitting between them. CDR3 sequence reads: CASSLILRGEETQYF. In DNA form, the CDR3 reads TGTGCCAGCAGCTTAATCTTGCGGGGAGAAGAGACCCAGTACTTC.

This clonotype was seen ten or more times. V and J are TRBV7-2 and TRBJ2-7; D gene ambiguous. Between the trimmed V and J ends, which lost 1 base and 9 bases, there was a span of 13 bases. The CDR3 totals 13 residues. Germline CDR1 SGHTA, CDR2 FQGNSA. CDR3 sequence (DNA): TGTGCCAGCAGCTTAGGCCCCGGAAGTTCGCAGTACGTC. It codes for CASSLGPGSSQYV.

This clonotype was counted between two and nine times. The chain employs TRBV12-5 and TRBJ2-3, with D maybe TRBD2 (6 bases). The CDR3 spans 14 residues. Trimming shortened V by 10 bases and J by 6 bases, and 20 bases separated the two germline ends. CDR1 LGHNT and CDR2 FRNRAP come from the germline V gene. The CDR3 loop is CATSGLQTPDTQYF. CDR3 nucleotides: TGTGCTACCTCGGGACTCCAAACTCCGGATACGCAGTATTTT.

The rearrangement joins TRBV12-3 or TRBV12-4 to TRBJ1-4; no definite D call. The length of the CDR3 is 13 residues. With 0 bases removed from V and 8 bases from J, the gap between germline ends came to 7 bases. The CDR3 nucleotides are TGTGCCAGCAGTTTAGCCTCCGTGGAAAAACTGTTTTTT. Translating gives CASSLASVEKLFF.

This rearrangement joins TRBV7-6 to TRBJ1-1, with D possibly TRBD1 on 6 matching bases. This CDR3 spans 15 amino acids. Germline values: CDR1 SGHVS, CDR2 FNYEAQ. Trimming took off 5 bases at V and 2 bases at J, with 15 bases between the two ends. CDR3 protein: CASSRTGYLNTEAFF. CDR3 DNA sequence: TGTGCCAGCAGCAGAACAGGGTACCTTAACACTGAAGCTTTCTTT.

The gene calls are TRBV5-1 and TRBJ2-7, with 8 nucleotides matching TRBD1. V shed 0 bases and J 6 bases; nucleotides not matched to a gene: 5. This CDR3 comprises 14 residues. Germline V gene sequence: CDR1 SGHRS, CDR2 YFSETQ. The CDR3 DNA reads TGCGCCAGCAGCTTGGGACAGGGGAATGGCGAGCAGTACGTC. It specifies CASSLGQGNGEQYV.

This clonotype came up a few times. J is TRBJ2-2 and V is TRBV6-1; D is perhaps TRBD1 or TRBD2 (5 bases each). V was shortened by 2 bases and J by 5 bases, with 24 bases between the two germline ends. This CDR3 is built from 19 residues. Per the germline V gene, CDR1 is MNHNS and CDR2 is SASEGT. As DNA, the CDR3 is TGTGCCAGCAGTGAACTTCCCACCTTCGGGGCGGTCGGGACCGGGGAGCTGTTTTTT. It yields the protein CASSELPTFGAVGTGELFF.

Written as DNA, the CDR3 is TGTGCCAGCAGTCAGGGGGTTAACGAGCAGTACTTC. Its protein is CASSQGVNEQYF. The V gene is TRBV2, the J gene TRBJ2-7; 7 nucleotides align to TRBD1. The germline V gene encodes CDR1 SNHLY and CDR2 FYNNEI. V lost 5 bases and J lost 5; bases outside the gene matches: 3. The CDR3 has 12 residues.

The chain uses TRBV5-1 and TRBJ2-7; the match to TRBD1 covers 7 bases. Germline-derived CDR1 and CDR2 are SGHRS and YFSETQ. CDR3 length equals 11 residues. Unmatched junction bases numbered 4, after V lost 3 bases and J lost 10 bases. The CDR3, as DNA: TGCGCCAGCAGCTCCGGGACAGCCCAGTACTTC. Encoded protein: CASSSGTAQYF.

This clonotype came up a few times. V gene TRBV29-1 combines with J gene TRBJ1-3; the D is unclear. Deletions cut 4 bases from V and 0 bases from J, with 13 bases between. The CDR3 contains 15 residues. CDR1 is SQVTM and CDR2 is ANQGSEA in the germline V gene. CDR3 protein: CSVVVQLFSGNTIYF. CDR3 bases: TGCAGCGTTGTAGTTCAGCTATTCTCTGGAAACACCATATATTTT.